The 11 T cell receptor beta chains below come from one sample, sequenced in a study of CD8 T cells in ankylosing spondylitis. TCRdb processed the 5' RACE reads anew with MiXCR; each CDR3 protein has one entry. This sample carries approximately 200,000 distinct CDR3 sequences, about 13% of them seen once, and the ten largest clones take 15% to 20%. Sequenced sample: blood, either unsorted or a sorted T cell fraction (not recorded which). These receptors all come from a male donor with ankylosing spondylitis or in good health (not recorded which).

V usage is TRBV12-3 or TRBV12-4 and J usage is TRBJ2-1; D not certain. There are 12 residues in the CDR3. Trimming removed 2 bases from V and 10 bases from J, with 9 bases in between. CDR3 sequence reads: CASSLRWREQFF. Written as DNA, the CDR3 is TGTGCCAGCAGTTTAAGATGGCGAGAGCAGTTCTTC.

This clonotype was counted only a few times. The rearrangement links TRBV12-3 or TRBV12-4 to TRBJ2-1; D perhaps matches TRBD1 (6 bases). This CDR3 contains 14 residues. Trimming removed 1 base at V and 6 bases at J, with 10 bases between. CDR3 DNA sequence: TGTGCCAGCAGTTTAGGGACAGTGATCAATGAGCAGTTCTTC. Protein product: CASSLGTVINEQFF.

This clonotype was picked up many times. The genes are TRBV20-1 and TRBJ2-1, with D hard to call. The CDR3 extends over 11 amino acids. Germline CDR1 DFQATT, CDR2 SNEGSKA (reference sequence). V lost 0 bases and J lost 11, with 8 bases in between. The CDR3 is CSARDQPQQFF. The CDR3 DNA reads as TGCAGTGCTAGAGACCAGCCCCAGCAGTTCTTC.

The chain couples TRBV7-9 to TRBJ2-7, with 7 bases aligning to TRBD1. V lost 5 bases and J lost 3; bases outside the gene matches: 7. The CDR3 is 14 residues long. Germline V gene sequence: CDR1 SEHNR, CDR2 FQNEAQ (reference sequence). The CDR3 sequence: CASSPTGSYYEQYF. CDR3 sequence (DNA): TGTGCCAGCAGCCCGACAGGGAGTTACTACGAGCAGTACTTC.

This rearrangement joins TRBV7-6 to TRBJ2-3; the D call may be TRBD1 or TRBD2 (6 bases each). Germline V gives CDR1 SGHVS, CDR2 FNYEAQ. The CDR3 consists of 15 residues. V lost 1 base to trimming and J lost 5 bases, with 13 bases between them. The CDR3 DNA is TGTGCCAGCAGCTTAGTGGGGGGCCCACGAGATACGCAGTATTTT. The encoded protein is CASSLVGGPRDTQYF.

The J gene is TRBJ2-7, the V gene TRBV19; 10 positions agree with TRBD2. Losses at the gene ends were 5 bases for V and 1 base for J; bases not matched to a gene: 5. Per germline, CDR1 LNHDA and CDR2 SQIVND (reference sequence). The CDR3 runs to 15 residues. CDR3 loop: CASSPGLAESYEQYF. The CDR3 DNA reads TGTGCCAGTAGTCCCGGACTAGCGGAATCCTACGAGCAGTACTTC.

A few counts support this clonotype. This rearrangement joins TRBV21-1 to TRBJ2-7; the table calls TRBD1, which could not be checked here. TRBV21-1 is marked as a pseudogene. The CDR3 covers 15 residues. The CDR3 sequence is CASSPSSLFSYEQYF. CDR3 bases: TGTGCCAGCAGCCCTAGTTCCCTGTTCTCCTACGAGCAGTACTTC.

The chain recombines TRBV2 with TRBJ2-2, with D perhaps matching TRBD1 (6 bases). The CDR3 spans 15 residues. The germline CDR1 and CDR2 sequences are SNHLY and FYNNEI. The V and J ends lost 2 bases and 6 bases respectively, with 13 bases between them. The CDR3 region is CASSENQGSAGELFF. In nucleotides, the CDR3 is TGTGCCAGCAGTGAAAACCAGGGGTCTGCCGGGGAGCTGTTTTTT.

This clonotype occurred a few times. This rearrangement joins TRBV5-6 to TRBJ2-7; a weak D match, TRBD2 (6 bases). Trimming took 2 bases from V and 0 from J, leaving 12 bases between them. Germline CDR1 is SGHDT and CDR2 is YYEEEE. This CDR3 is 15 amino acids long. DNA for the CDR3: TGTGCCAGCAGCTTTGATCCTAGCGACTCCTACGAGCAGTACTTC. Translating gives CASSFDPSDSYEQYF.

This clonotype has a handful of counts. The chain has TRBV7-9 and TRBJ2-1, with a tentative D call TRBD2 (5 bases). The CDR3 has 12 amino acids. Trimming removed 4 bases from V and 6 bases from J, with 7 bases in between. Germline V gene data show CDR1 as SEHNR and CDR2 as FQNEAQ (reference sequence). In DNA form, the CDR3 reads TGTGCCAGCAGCTCTGGACTCAATGAGCAGTTCTTC. Amino acids: CASSSGLNEQFF.

J is TRBJ2-2 and V is TRBV5-6, with D unresolved. The V gene's germline CDR1 is SGHDT and CDR2 YYEEEE. The CDR3 contains 12 residues. V lost 4 bases and J 9 bases, leaving 10 bases between the germline ends. CDR3 in DNA: TGTGCCAGCAGCGCAGGCCAGTGGGAGCTGTTTTTT. Translating it yields CASSAGQWELFF.